This section outlines one TCR beta chain sequence together with its context. These data come from a study of control samples from healthy donors and cancer patients. Trimming pared 4 bases from V and 2 bases from J, leaving 16 bases between. Per germline, CDR1 SGHRS and CDR2 YFSETQ. The CDR3 has 15 residues. The assay was immunoSEQ multiplex PCR, and TCRdb's table has in-frame clones only and misses some. In the table there are some 120,000 clones, approximately 90% of which are singletons. The sample comprised PBMCs. The chain couples TRBV5-1 to TRBJ2-7; D not resolved. The origin of this receptor is a woman aged 50 to 60 with colorectal cancer. The CDR3 spells CASSTNTMEAYEQYF. The CDR3 DNA is TGCGCCAGCAGCACCAACACCATGGAAGCCTACGAGCAGTACTTC.